The sequence of this T cell receptor (beta chain) was determined in a study of regulatory T cells in long-lasting Graves disease. The time point denotes: persistent/refractory GD, antithyroid drugs over 5 years with positive TRAb. The TCR library was made from RNA extracted from PBMCs. For TCR beta, libraries came from iRepertoire HTBI primers and Arm-PCR of CDR3 regions. TCRdb re-called the multiplex PCR reads with MiXCR, one entry per CDR3 protein. This sample has a few hundred thousand distinct CDR3 sequences, with about 22% found just once. The receptor was derived from a female donor with Graves disease. Material: peripheral blood mononuclear cells (PBMCs), obtained when the disease was refractory, from a patient treated with antithyroid drugs.

The CDR3 DNA is TGTGCCAGCAGCTTAGAAGCGACGCCCGGGGGCGGGTACAATGAGCAGTTCTTC. Protein product: CASSLEATPGGGYNEQFF. The V and J genes are TRBV11-3 and TRBJ2-1; the D gene could be TRBD1 or TRBD2 (6 bases each). The CDR3 extends over 18 amino acids. V was trimmed by 0 bases and J by 4 bases, leaving 19 bases between them. The V gene's germline CDR1 is SGHNT and CDR2 YENEEA.